This TCR beta chain was observed in a study of blood T cell repertoires in COVID-19. Method: immunoSEQ multiplex PCR; TCRdb's copy keeps in-frame clones and lacks some. The top ten clones hold about 6.7% of a sample with hundreds of thousands of clones, around nine tenths of them seen once. Trimming stripped 0 bases from V and 2 bases from J, with 4 bases between. Germline CDR1 SQVTM, CDR2 ANQGSEA. CDR3 length equals 12 residues. The chain recombines TRBV29-1 with TRBJ1-2, with D uncertain. The sequencing input was peripheral blood. The TCR was taken from a woman between 70 and 85 years old with COVID-19, enrolled during active disease. CDR3 sequence (DNA): TGCAGCGTTGAAGACAGAAACTATGGCTACACCTTC. It codes for CSVEDRNYGYTF.